The entry below gives a single T cell receptor beta chain sequence along with its context. CD4+CD45RO+CD25- cells were isolated as memory CD4+ T cells. Trimming cost V 5 bases and J 5 bases, with 18 bases left between them. CDR1 and CDR2 (germline): LNHNV, YYDKDF (reference sequence). CDR3 length: 15 amino acids. MiXCR, run by TCRdb on the 5' RACE reads, gives a single entry per CDR3 protein. The sample consists of thousands of distinct CDR3 sequences, 60% of them appearing once. The V gene is TRBV15, the J gene TRBJ2-5; possibly TRBD1 for D (6 bases). The clonotype comes from a female donor with breast cancer. The sample consisted of tumor-infiltrating memory CD4+ T cells sorted from the breast tumor. Stated subset: memory CD4+ T cells, CD4+CD45RO+CD25-. CDR3 residues: CATSPELAQGETQYF. DNA of the CDR3: TGTGCCACCAGCCCTGAACTCGCCCAGGGGGAGACCCAGTACTTC. Combining the CDR3 with reference TRBV15 and TRBJ2-5 gives the whole variable domain DAMVIQNPRYQVTQFGKPVTLSCSQTLNHNVMYWYQQKSSQAPKLLFHYYDKDFNNEADTPDNFQSRRPNTSFCFLDIRSPGLGDTAMYLCATSPELAQGETQYFGPGTRLLVL.